The 9 T cell receptor beta chains listed next were all sequenced from one sample in a study of T cells in Graves' hyperthyroidism and ophthalmopathy (dated by TCRdb to the late 2010s). Library preparation employed multiplex PCR. Data came from an Illumina HiSeq 2000. The TCR beta CDR3 regions were amplified from the RNA transcripts. A first-round RT-PCR of the TCR CDR3 used the HTBI primer set with the Qiagen OneStep RT-PCR kit. The raw public reads went through TCRdb reprocessing: fastp at Q25, MiXCR clone calling, in-frame beta chains kept. Rows with a matching CDR3 protein are joined into one entry that keeps the most common DNA and genes. This sample gives hundreds of thousands of distinct CDR3 sequences in total; about 15% of them show up just once. The leading ten clones occupy approximately 13% of the sample. The sample taken for sequencing was blood. These receptors all stem from a man between 18 and 29 years old with Graves' ophthalmopathy.

This clonotype was picked up many times. The V call is TRBV7-9, the J call TRBJ2-1, with TRBD1 as a possible D gene (5 bases). V shed 6 bases and J shed 0 bases, with 12 bases lying between them. The germline gives CDR1 SEHNR, CDR2 FQNEAQ (reference sequence). This CDR3 spans 15 amino acids. The CDR3 DNA follows: TGTGCCAGCAGTCGGACATTCGGCTCCTACAATGAGCAGTTCTTC. Translating it yields CASSRTFGSYNEQFF. Drawing the rest from reference TRBV7-9 and TRBJ2-1, the complete variable domain is DTGVSQNPRHKITKRGQNVTFRCDPISEHNRLYWYRQTLGQGPEFLTYFQNEAQLEKSRLLSDRFSAERPKGSFSTLEIQRTEQGDSAMYLCASSRTFGSYNEQFFGPGTRLTVL.

V is TRBV15 and J is TRBJ2-4; D remains unclear. The CDR3 sequence is 14 residues long. V gave up 1 base and J gave up 4 bases, with 8 bases separating them. The V gene's germline CDR1 is LNHNV and CDR2 YYDKDF (reference sequence). This CDR3 reads CATSRGPSKNIQYF. The CDR3 DNA reads as TGTGCCACCAGCAGAGGCCCGAGTAAAAACATTCAGTACTTC.

This clonotype occurred many times. The chain uses TRBV5-1 and TRBJ1-5; D remains ambiguous. The CDR3 sequence is 14 residues long. CDR1 is SGHRS and CDR2 is YFSETQ in the germline V gene. V was cut by 1 base and J by 7 bases, with 12 bases left in between. The CDR3 loop reads CASSLWGAEQPQHF. For the CDR3, the DNA is TGCGCCAGCAGCTTGTGGGGTGCGGAGCAGCCCCAGCATTTT.

The sample holds a few counts of this clonotype. CDR3 nucleotides: TGTGCCACCAGCAGAGACCCAAGCGGGGGGGTAAGCTCCTACAATGAGCAGTTCTTC. Protein product: CATSRDPSGGVSSYNEQFF. The V call is TRBV15, the J call TRBJ2-1; TRBD2 matches at 10 bases. This CDR3 has 19 residues. The junction had 8 bases not matched to a gene; V was cut back by 0 bases and J by 0 bases. CDR1 and CDR2 from the germline V gene are LNHNV and YYDKDF (reference sequence).

This clonotype was found a few times. The rearrangement uses TRBV19 and TRBJ1-5; the D is unclear. There are 13 residues in the CDR3. Trimming took off 8 bases at V and 12 bases at J, with 20 bases between the two ends. Germline loops: CDR1 LNHDA, CDR2 SQIVND (reference sequence). In nucleotides, the CDR3 is TGTGCCAGTGCGGACCGTCGGGGATCAGGCCAGCATTTT. Translating gives CASADRRGSGQHF.

This clonotype was seen repeatedly, ten times or more. The V gene is TRBV12-3 or TRBV12-4, the J gene TRBJ1-4; the match to TRBD1 covers 7 bases. There are 14 residues in the CDR3. Trimming removed 5 bases from V and 4 bases from J; junction bases left unmatched: 4. The CDR3 loop is CASSHRGGNEKLFF. The CDR3 nucleotides read TGTGCCAGCAGTCACAGGGGAGGTAATGAAAAACTGTTTTTT.

Regarding this clonotype: Being one base from a much bigger clone, this may be a read error. The chain carries TRBV24-1 and TRBJ1-4, with TRBD1 matching over 12 bases. The CDR3 covers 15 residues. Germline CDR1 KGHDR, CDR2 SFDVKD. The CDR3 region is CAASEHGTGGEKLFF. In nucleotides, the CDR3 is TGTGCCGCCAGTGAGCACGGGACAGGGGGCGAAAAACTGTTTTTT.

This clonotype was seen repeatedly, ten times or more. V is TRBV20-1 and J is TRBJ2-1, with a tentative D call TRBD2 (5 bases). The CDR3 has 13 amino acids. Trimming pared 5 bases from V and 3 bases from J, leaving 11 bases between. Germline V gene data show CDR1 as DFQATT and CDR2 as SNEGSKA (reference sequence). The chain's CDR3 is CSAAPGNYNEQFF. The CDR3 nucleotides are TGCAGTGCTGCGCCCGGGAACTACAATGAGCAGTTCTTC.

This clonotype came up many times. The chain carries TRBV20-1 and TRBJ1-1, with TRBD1 matching 7 bases. Looked up from germline, CDR1 is DFQATT and CDR2 is SNEGSKA (reference sequence). V lost 2 bases to trimming and J lost 10 bases; unmatched junction nucleotides: 4. This CDR3 has 11 amino acids. CDR3 sequence reads: CSARPQGGAFF. CDR3 coding DNA: TGCAGTGCTAGACCTCAGGGGGGAGCTTTCTTT.